These 6 T cell receptor beta chains were all obtained from the same sample, sequenced in a study of cytomegalovirus exposure and HLA in healthy donors. The PCR made use of 60 Vbeta and 13 Jbeta primers. Profiled with immunoSEQ multiplex PCR; TCRdb holds only in-frame clones, not every one. The sample has about 130,000 clones, 78% seen once; the top ten hold around 3.6%. Specimen: PBMCs. Receptor source: a man aged 40-55 years in good health and CMV-seronegative.

The rearrangement links TRBV7-6 to TRBJ2-7; 8 bases agree with TRBD2. The CDR3 runs to 15 residues. Per germline, CDR1 SGHVS and CDR2 FNYEAQ. The J segment lost 4 bases and the V segment lost 1 base, leaving 6 bases of the junction unmatched. The DNA for the CDR3 is TGTGCCAGCAGCTTAGGGGCGGGGGGCCTTTACGAGCAGTACTTC. Translation gives CASSLGAGGLYEQYF.

The chain combines TRBV5-6 with TRBJ2-3, with a possible D match to TRBD1 (5 bases). V was cut by 0 bases and J by 0 bases, with 5 bases left in between. Germline V gene data show CDR1 as SGHDT and CDR2 as YYEEEE. The CDR3 extends over 14 amino acids. The CDR3 DNA reads as TGTGCCAGCAGCTTGGGACAGAGCACAGATACGCAGTATTTT. Translating gives CASSLGQSTDTQYF.

This chain connects TRBV2 to TRBJ2-5; 8 bases agree with TRBD2. J was trimmed by 0 bases and V by 6 bases; bases with no gene match: 6. Per germline, CDR1 SNHLY and CDR2 FYNNEI. This CDR3 has 15 residues. CDR3 coding DNA: TGTGCCAGCAGGCAGGGGCGGGGGGACCAAGAGACCCAGTACTTC. Amino acid sequence: CASRQGRGDQETQYF.

This chain connects TRBV7-9 to TRBJ2-1; TRBD1 matches at 7 bases. The CDR3 has 13 amino acids. Germline V gives CDR1 SEHNR, CDR2 FQNEAQ (reference sequence). V shed 5 bases and J 10 bases; nucleotides not matched to a gene: 8. The CDR3 DNA reads TGTGCCAGCAGCCCCCCTACGGACAGGGAGCAGTTCTTC. This encodes CASSPPTDREQFF.

V and J are TRBV19 and TRBJ2-7; perhaps TRBD1 as D (6 bases). Per germline, CDR1 LNHDA and CDR2 SQIVND (reference sequence). Trimming cost V 3 bases and J 5 bases, with 17 bases left between them. The length of the CDR3 is 15 residues. CDR3 in DNA: TGTGCCAGTAGTATCTCAGGGGCGACAGCCAACGAGCAGTACTTC. Its protein product is CASSISGATANEQYF.

V gene TRBV29-1 combines with J gene TRBJ2-5; 11 positions agree with TRBD2. Germline CDR1 is SQVTM and CDR2 is ANQGSEA. V was clipped by 4 bases and J by 4 bases; unmatched bases: 8. The CDR3 contains 15 residues. The CDR3 DNA reads as TGCAGCGTTGTCCAACTAGCGGGGGTGGGAGAGACCCAGTACTTC. Translated: CSVVQLAGVGETQYF.